This is a list of T cell receptor beta chains from one sample in a study of persistence of HIV-infected CD4 T cells. Libraries were prepared by immunoSEQ multiplex PCR; TCRdb keeps only in-frame clonotypes and omits some of them. The profile shows fewer than 40,000 clones, 82% of them singletons. What these receptors recognize is not known. The sample here was CD4+ T cells sorted from PBMCs after approximately 18-hour stimulation, taken from a patient who received antiretroviral therapy. The receptors here all came from an adult woman with HIV who was CMV-seropositive. Each CDR3 is given with its conserved first and last residue. D genes are given only for firm matches. Only part of the rows carry a size: once, few, many, or a class if the clone is expanded.

J gene: TRBJ2-7
V gene: TRBV6-5
clone size: -
D gene: -
CDR3 protein: CASIRPGGGSEQYF
CDR3 DNA: TGTGCCAGCATCCGCCCCGGAGGGGGGAGCGAGCAGTACTTC

J gene: TRBJ2-5
V gene: TRBV15
clone size: -
D gene: -
CDR3 protein: CATSRDGVFVGAQETQYF
CDR3 DNA: TGTGCCACCAGCAGAGATGGGGTTTTCGTAGGGGCCCAAGAGACCCAGTACTTC

J gene: TRBJ1-4
V gene: TRBV11-3
clone size: -
D gene: -
CDR3 protein: CASSQRWIDEKLFF
CDR3 DNA: TGTGCCAGCAGCCAAAGATGGATTGATGAAAAACTGTTTTTT

J gene: TRBJ1-2
V gene: TRBV29-1
clone size: few
D gene: -
CDR3 protein: CSAGGANYGYTF
CDR3 DNA: TGCAGCGCGGGGGGAGCTAACTATGGCTACACCTTC

J gene: TRBJ1-4
V gene: TRBV7-8
clone size: few
D gene: -
CDR3 protein: CASSSNRRSNEKLFF
CDR3 DNA: TGTGCCAGCAGCTCCAACAGGAGAAGTAATGAAAAACTGTTTTTT

J gene: TRBJ2-1
V gene: TRBV4-3
clone size: -
D gene: TRBD1
CDR3 protein: CASSPGDRLAGGYNEQFF
CDR3 DNA: TGCGCCAGCAGCCCTGGGGACAGGCTTGCTGGGGGGTACAATGAGCAGTTCTTC

J gene: TRBJ2-5
V gene: TRBV13
clone size: -
D gene: -
CDR3 protein: CASSLDVGIQETQYF
CDR3 DNA: TGTGCCAGCAGCTTAGACGTCGGCATCCAAGAGACCCAGTACTTC

J gene: TRBJ2-7
V gene: TRBV4-1
clone size: -
D gene: -
CDR3 protein: CASSQEQGSVYEQYF
CDR3 DNA: TGCGCCAGCAGCCAAGAACAAGGGTCTGTCTACGAGCAGTACTTC

J gene: TRBJ2-5
V gene: TRBV7-2
clone size: once
D gene: -
CDR3 protein: CASSLVYSPTEAGTQYF
CDR3 DNA: TGTGCCAGCAGCTTAGTGTACAGCCCAACAGAAGCGGGGACCCAGTACTTC

J gene: TRBJ2-5
V gene: TRBV7-8
clone size: -
D gene: TRBD1
CDR3 protein: CASSRDSRQGRETQYF
CDR3 DNA: TGTGCCAGCAGCCGAGACTCAAGACAGGGGAGGGAGACCCAGTACTTC

J gene: TRBJ2-1
V gene: TRBV12-3/TRBV12-4
clone size: -
D gene: -
CDR3 protein: CASSHRLEGEQFF
CDR3 DNA: TGTGCCAGCAGTCATCGACTAGAAGGTGAGCAGTTCTTC

J gene: TRBJ1-1
V gene: TRBV2
clone size: -
D gene: -
CDR3 protein: CASSEFGRSRFGDTEAFF
CDR3 DNA: TGTGCCAGCAGTGAATTTGGCCGTAGTAGGTTTGGGGACACTGAAGCTTTCTTT

J gene: TRBJ1-2
V gene: TRBV5-1
clone size: -
D gene: -
CDR3 protein: CASSPSADYGYTF
CDR3 DNA: TGCGCCAGCAGCCCCTCAGCAGACTATGGCTACACCTTC

J gene: TRBJ2-1
V gene: TRBV7-9
clone size: -
D gene: -
CDR3 protein: CASSLERTVQFF
CDR3 DNA: TGTGCCAGCAGCTTGGAGAGGACAGTCCAGTTCTTC

J gene: TRBJ1-5
V gene: TRBV6-5
clone size: -
D gene: -
CDR3 protein: CASSILQGQPQHF
CDR3 DNA: TGTGCCAGCAGCATTTTACAGGGTCAGCCCCAGCATTTT

J gene: TRBJ2-2
V gene: TRBV2
clone size: once
D gene: TRBD2
CDR3 protein: CASTMKWLAGGTINTGELFF
CDR3 DNA: TGTGCCAGCACCATGAAATGGCTAGCGGGGGGCACGATTAACACCGGGGAGCTGTTTTTT

J gene: TRBJ2-1
V gene: TRBV2
clone size: -
D gene: -
CDR3 protein: CASRGVVVEQFF
CDR3 DNA: TGTGCCAGCAGAGGGGTAGTGGTTGAGCAGTTCTTC

J gene: TRBJ2-4
V gene: TRBV19
clone size: -
D gene: TRBD2
CDR3 protein: CASSLRLAGKNIQYF
CDR3 DNA: TGTGCCAGTAGTCTTCGACTAGCGGGAAAAAACATTCAGTACTTC

J gene: TRBJ2-1
V gene: TRBV14
clone size: few
D gene: -
CDR3 protein: CASSRTWGEQFF
CDR3 DNA: TGTGCCAGCAGCCGAACCTGGGGGGAGCAGTTCTTC

J gene: TRBJ2-3
V gene: TRBV19
clone size: few
D gene: TRBD2
CDR3 protein: CASSPGLAGAGDTQYF
CDR3 DNA: TGTGCCAGTAGTCCGGGACTAGCGGGAGCGGGAGATACGCAGTATTTT

J gene: TRBJ1-2
V gene: TRBV5-6
clone size: -
D gene: -
CDR3 protein: CASSPRREDIYGYTF
CDR3 DNA: TGTGCCAGCAGCCCCCGAAGGGAGGATATCTATGGCTACACCTTC

J gene: TRBJ1-1
V gene: TRBV7-9
clone size: -
D gene: -
CDR3 protein: CASSVQANTEAFF
CDR3 DNA: TGTGCCAGCAGTGTACAGGCGAACACTGAAGCTTTCTTT

J gene: TRBJ2-2
V gene: TRBV7-3
clone size: -
D gene: TRBD1
CDR3 protein: CASSPGQGLGTGELFF
CDR3 DNA: TGTGCCAGCAGCCCAGGACAGGGGTTAGGAACCGGGGAGCTGTTTTTT

J gene: TRBJ1-6
V gene: TRBV10-2
clone size: -
D gene: -
CDR3 protein: CASINPVRGSYNSPLHF
CDR3 DNA: TGCGCCAGCATAAACCCCGTCAGGGGCTCCTATAATTCACCCCTCCACTTT

J gene: TRBJ2-2
V gene: TRBV19
clone size: -
D gene: -
CDR3 protein: CASSTQGTGELFF
CDR3 DNA: TGTGCCAGTAGTACGCAGGGAACCGGGGAGCTGTTTTTT

J gene: TRBJ2-3
V gene: TRBV12-3/TRBV12-4
clone size: -
D gene: -
CDR3 protein: CASGFLDTQYF
CDR3 DNA: TGTGCCAGCGGGTTTCTAGATACGCAGTATTTT

J gene: TRBJ1-6
V gene: TRBV18
clone size: -
D gene: TRBD1
CDR3 protein: CASSPGQGNSPLHF
CDR3 DNA: TGTGCCAGCTCGCCGGGACAGGGAAATTCACCCCTCCACTTT

J gene: TRBJ2-2
V gene: TRBV4-1
clone size: few
D gene: -
CDR3 protein: CASSQGGGRSVGGELFF
CDR3 DNA: TGCGCCAGCAGCCAAGGAGGGGGAAGATCGGTCGGCGGGGAGCTGTTTTTT

J gene: TRBJ1-2
V gene: TRBV9
clone size: -
D gene: -
CDR3 protein: CASSAQALGNYGYTF
CDR3 DNA: TGTGCCAGCAGCGCTCAAGCCCTGGGTAACTATGGCTACACCTTC

J gene: TRBJ1-2
V gene: TRBV4-3
clone size: -
D gene: -
CDR3 protein: CASSQDHDRINYGYTF
CDR3 DNA: TGCGCCAGCAGCCAAGATCATGACAGGATTAACTATGGCTACACCTTC

J gene: TRBJ2-5
V gene: TRBV28
clone size: -
D gene: TRBD2
CDR3 protein: CASLRLAGAETQYF
CDR3 DNA: TGTGCCAGCCTCAGACTAGCGGGAGCCGAGACCCAGTACTTC

J gene: TRBJ1-3
V gene: TRBV19
clone size: -
D gene: -
CDR3 protein: CASARGGESGNTIYF
CDR3 DNA: TGTGCCAGTGCCCGCGGGGGGGAATCTGGAAACACCATATATTTT

J gene: TRBJ2-2
V gene: TRBV28
clone size: -
D gene: -
CDR3 protein: CASSLLSQGTGELFF
CDR3 DNA: TGTGCCAGCAGTTTATTGTCGCAGGGCACCGGGGAGCTGTTTTTT

J gene: TRBJ1-6
V gene: TRBV5-1
clone size: -
D gene: -
CDR3 protein: CASSLGGRDSPLHF
CDR3 DNA: TGCGCCAGCAGCTTGGGGGGGAGGGATTCACCCCTCCACTTT

J gene: TRBJ2-1
V gene: TRBV10-1
clone size: once
D gene: TRBD2
CDR3 protein: CASSETSGRYNEQFF
CDR3 DNA: TGCGCCAGCAGTGAGACTAGCGGGAGATACAATGAGCAGTTCTTC

J gene: TRBJ2-2
V gene: TRBV9
clone size: -
D gene: TRBD2
CDR3 protein: CASSVVPSGSSIGELFF
CDR3 DNA: TGTGCCAGCAGCGTAGTACCGAGCGGGAGTAGTATCGGGGAGCTGTTTTTT

J gene: TRBJ2-5
V gene: TRBV24-1
clone size: -
D gene: TRBD1
CDR3 protein: CATSDHRQGVQKETQYF
CDR3 DNA: TGTGCCACCAGTGATCATCGACAGGGGGTCCAAAAAGAGACCCAGTACTTC

J gene: TRBJ1-1
V gene: TRBV6-5
clone size: -
D gene: -
CDR3 protein: CASIWGRNTEAFF
CDR3 DNA: TGTGCCAGCATCTGGGGACGGAACACTGAAGCTTTCTTT

J gene: TRBJ2-4
V gene: TRBV5-1
clone size: -
D gene: -
CDR3 protein: CASSLIDRRLNIQYF
CDR3 DNA: TGCGCCAGCAGCTTAATCGACAGAAGATTAAACATTCAGTACTTC

J gene: TRBJ2-3
V gene: TRBV24-1
clone size: -
D gene: TRBD1
CDR3 protein: CATSDLTVGTGSTDTQYF
CDR3 DNA: TGTGCCACCAGTGATTTGACGGTTGGGACAGGAAGCACAGATACGCAGTATTTT

J gene: TRBJ2-6
V gene: TRBV4-1
clone size: -
D gene: TRBD1
CDR3 protein: CASSHPGGRGLGNVLTF
CDR3 DNA: TGCGCCAGCAGCCACCCAGGGGGCAGGGGGCTGGGAAACGTCCTGACTTTC

J gene: TRBJ1-4
V gene: TRBV28
clone size: -
D gene: TRBD1
CDR3 protein: CASTILPTGTEKLFF
CDR3 DNA: TGTGCCAGCACCATTCTCCCGACAGGGACCGAAAAACTGTTTTTT

J gene: TRBJ1-3
V gene: TRBV18
clone size: -
D gene: -
CDR3 protein: CASSPTRGVNGNTIYF
CDR3 DNA: TGTGCCAGCTCACCAACGAGGGGGGTTAACGGAAACACCATATATTTT

J gene: TRBJ2-3
V gene: TRBV5-6
clone size: -
D gene: -
CDR3 protein: CASSPQGAPDTQYF
CDR3 DNA: TGTGCCAGCAGCCCACAGGGCGCGCCAGATACGCAGTATTTT

J gene: TRBJ1-4
V gene: TRBV3-1/TRBV3-2
clone size: -
D gene: -
CDR3 protein: CASSLGSREEKLFF
CDR3 DNA: TGTGCCAGCAGCTTAGGGTCCCGAGAAGAAAAACTGTTTTTT

J gene: TRBJ2-3
V gene: TRBV2
clone size: -
D gene: -
CDR3 protein: CASSDIRSGSTDTQYF
CDR3 DNA: TGTGCCAGCAGCGATATCCGTAGCGGTAGCACAGATACGCAGTATTTT

J gene: TRBJ1-1
V gene: TRBV19
clone size: few
D gene: TRBD1
CDR3 protein: CASSLRQGRGTEAFF
CDR3 DNA: TGTGCCAGTAGTCTCCGACAGGGGCGAGGAACTGAAGCTTTCTTT

J gene: TRBJ1-1
V gene: TRBV19
clone size: few
D gene: TRBD1
CDR3 protein: CASSSTGGTSRYTEAFF
CDR3 DNA: TGTGCCAGTAGTTCCACAGGGGGGACATCGAGGTACACTGAAGCTTTCTTT

J gene: TRBJ2-1
V gene: TRBV19
clone size: -
D gene: TRBD2
CDR3 protein: CASSLFLAGYNEQFF
CDR3 DNA: TGTGCCAGTAGTCTCTTCCTAGCGGGCTACAATGAGCAGTTCTTC

J gene: TRBJ1-2
V gene: TRBV29-1
clone size: few
D gene: -
CDR3 protein: CSVSEGGPYGYTF
CDR3 DNA: TGCAGCGTGAGTGAAGGAGGCCCCTATGGCTACACCTTC